The 28 T cell receptor beta chains below all came from one sample that was sequenced in a study of CD8 T cells in ankylosing spondylitis. Study results and limitations: A motif of 8 or 9 highly homologous TCR beta variants was seen as apparently characteristic of ankylosing spondylitis blood.

TCRdb ran MiXCR on the 5' RACE reads and lists one entry per CDR3 protein. The table includes 350,000 to 550,000 distinct CDR3 sequences, 26% detected once. These receptors' targets are unknown. The sequencing sample was made of blood, either unsorted or a sorted T cell fraction (not recorded which). The receptor set was obtained from a male donor with ankylosing spondylitis.

This clonotype was seen a handful of times. This chain uses TRBV2 with TRBJ1-6; no firm D call. The V end lost 0 bases, the J end lost 2 bases, and 11 bases lay between the germline ends. Looked up from germline, CDR1 is SNHLY and CDR2 is FYNNEI. The CDR3 runs 17 residues. CDR3 amino acids: CASSEALRGPYNSPLHF. The CDR3 region has the DNA TGTGCCAGCAGTGAAGCGCTTCGAGGGCCCTATAATTCACCCCTCCACTTT.

J is TRBJ1-1 and V is TRBV12-3 or TRBV12-4; the D is unclear. The CDR3 totals 13 residues. Deletions cut 5 bases from V and 3 bases from J, with 10 bases between. The CDR3 protein is CASSLVRHTEAFF. CDR3 in DNA: TGTGCCAGCAGTCTCGTCCGACACACTGAAGCTTTCTTT.

V and J are TRBV20-1 and TRBJ2-7, with 13 bases identical to TRBD2. The CDR3 spans 14 residues. The germline V gene encodes CDR1 DFQATT and CDR2 SNEGSKA (reference sequence). Losses at the gene ends were 5 bases for V and 3 bases for J; bases not matched to a gene: 4. Here the CDR3 DNA reads TGCAGTGCTGGGCGGACTAGCGGGGGCTACGAGCAGTACTTC. Translated: CSAGRTSGGYEQYF.

The J gene is TRBJ2-5, the V gene TRBV29-1, with D uncertain. CDR1 and CDR2 (germline): SQVTM, ANQGSEA. Trimming stripped 5 bases from V and 9 bases from J, with 13 bases between. The CDR3 contains 11 residues. The chain's CDR3 is CSVLIIEAQYF. The DNA of the CDR3 is TGCAGCGTTTTGATTATCGAGGCCCAGTACTTC.

This clonotype was observed a few times. J is TRBJ2-3 and V is TRBV5-1; 12 bases match TRBD2. In germline, CDR1 is SGHRS, CDR2 YFSETQ. J was trimmed by 3 bases and V by 4 bases; bases with no gene match: 9. The CDR3 totals 17 residues. CDR3 sequence: CASSIGLAGLNTDTQYF. The CDR3 region has the DNA TGCGCCAGCAGCATCGGACTAGCGGGATTGAATACAGATACGCAGTATTTT.

The chain combines TRBV11-2 with TRBJ2-1, with 8 bases matching TRBD2. The CDR3 runs 15 residues. Trimming at V came to 5 bases and at J to 6 bases, leaving 9 bases not matched to a gene. Germline V gene lookup returns CDR1 SGHAT and CDR2 FQNNGV. CDR3: CASSTLAGGFNEQFF. DNA of the CDR3: TGTGCCAGCAGCACGCTAGCGGGCGGTTTCAATGAGCAGTTCTTC.

This clonotype was seen more than once but under ten times. The gene calls are TRBV20-1 and TRBJ2-1; D is ambiguous. V was cut by 0 bases and J by 7 bases, with 19 bases left in between. The CDR3 runs to 16 residues. Germline V gives CDR1 DFQATT, CDR2 SNEGSKA (reference sequence). CDR3 sequence reads: CSARDFERDSTNEQFF. The DNA of the CDR3 is TGCAGTGCTAGAGATTTCGAAAGGGATTCGACTAATGAGCAGTTCTTC.

This chain uses TRBV20-1 with TRBJ1-5, with D unclear. Germline-derived CDR1 and CDR2 are DFQATT and SNEGSKA (reference sequence). Trimming cost V 0 bases and J 0 bases, with 12 bases left between them. CDR3 length: 16 residues. This CDR3 is CSARESGRDSNQPQHF. The CDR3, as DNA: TGCAGTGCTAGAGAATCGGGTAGAGATAGCAATCAGCCCCAGCATTTT.

This chain joins TRBV3-1 and TRBJ1-1; 7 bases fit TRBD1. This CDR3 comprises 14 residues. CDR1 is LGHDT and CDR2 is YNNKEL in the germline V gene (reference sequence). V trimming: 4 bases; J trimming: 5 bases; junction bases outside the gene matches: 7. CDR3 in DNA: TGTGCCAGCAGCCCTAGACAGGGATGGACTGAAGCTTTCTTT. Its protein is CASSPRQGWTEAFF.

The chain carries TRBV27 and TRBJ1-2; weak D call: TRBD1 (5 bases). V lost 0 bases and J 8 bases, leaving 13 bases between the germline ends. Looked up from germline, CDR1 is MNHEY and CDR2 is SMNVEV (reference sequence). The CDR3 runs to 14 residues. The CDR3 region is CASSLSSGEYGYTF. The CDR3 DNA sequence: TGTGCCAGCAGTTTATCGTCGGGGGAGTACGGCTACACCTTC.

This clonotype has just a few counts. This chain links TRBV18 with TRBJ1-4, with no clear D. The CDR3 is 16 residues long. CDR1 and CDR2 (germline): KGHSH, LQKENI. Trimming took 0 bases from V and 8 from J, leaving 16 bases between them. The CDR3 region has the DNA TGTGCCAGCTCACCACCTGGCCAATCGGGAGGCGAAAAACTGTTTTTT. Its translation is CASSPPGQSGGEKLFF.

J is TRBJ1-1 and V is TRBV6-1; 7 bases are a match to TRBD1. Germline lookup yields CDR1 MNHNS and CDR2 SASEGT. This CDR3 spans 15 amino acids. J was trimmed by 1 base and V by 6 bases; bases with no gene match: 8. CDR3 DNA sequence: TGTGCCAGCAGATCACAGGGGTCGACGAACACTGAAGCTTTCTTT. Translation: CASRSQGSTNTEAFF.

The chain is built from TRBV27 and TRBJ2-7; tentative D call: TRBD1 (6 bases). CDR3 length: 14 residues. The V gene's germline CDR1 is MNHEY and CDR2 SMNVEV (reference sequence). V lost 6 bases, J lost 0 bases, and 12 bases lay in between. DNA of the CDR3: TGTGCCAGCAGGACAGGACGGAGCTCCTACGAGCAGTACTTC. Translated, it gives CASRTGRSSYEQYF.

This clonotype was counted a few times. This chain links TRBV7-2 with TRBJ2-3, with D possibly matching TRBD1 (6 bases). Germline V gene sequence: CDR1 SGHTA, CDR2 FQGNSA. Trimming pared 4 bases from V and 6 bases from J, leaving 14 bases between. CDR3 length equals 14 residues. CDR3 residues: CASSSQGRGDTQYF. The CDR3 DNA reads as TGTGCCAGCAGCTCCCAGGGGCGAGGGGATACGCAGTATTTT.

This clonotype has a handful of counts. The J gene is TRBJ1-2, the V gene TRBV10-3; tentatively, D is TRBD1 (6 bases). CDR3 length equals 11 residues. Trimming took 10 bases from V and 8 from J, leaving 14 bases between them. Per the germline V gene, CDR1 is ENHRY and CDR2 is SYGVKD. In DNA form, the CDR3 reads TGTGCCAGCCGAGACAGGACCGGCTACACCTTC. Translation gives CASRDRTGYTF.

Only a few counts were recorded for this clonotype. J is TRBJ2-1 and V is TRBV5-1; 8 nucleotides align to TRBD2. After removal of 0 bases from V and 0 bases from J, the junction contained 8 bases not matched to a gene. The CDR3 runs 18 residues. Germline assignment: CDR1 SGHRS and CDR2 YFSETQ. The CDR3 protein is CASSLEGGGGSSYNEQFF. CDR3 sequence (DNA): TGCGCCAGCAGCTTGGAAGGTGGCGGGGGGAGCTCCTACAATGAGCAGTTCTTC.

This clonotype was counted ten times or more. The chain recombines TRBV24-1 with TRBJ1-1; possible D gene TRBD1, 5 bases. The CDR3 has 13 amino acids. Looked up from germline, CDR1 is KGHDR and CDR2 is SFDVKD. Trimming stripped 3 bases from V and 10 bases from J, with 14 bases between. CDR3 sequence reads: CATSDRGDSGAFF. The CDR3 nucleotides read TGTGCCACCAGTGATCGCGGGGACTCCGGAGCTTTCTTT.

This clonotype was picked up a small number of times. This chain connects TRBV7-6 to TRBJ2-1, with TRBD2 matching over 10 bases. CDR1 and CDR2 from the germline V gene are SGHVS and FNYEAQ. This CDR3 region has 20 residues. V lost 1 base, J lost 1 base, and 13 bases stayed unmatched. CDR3 protein: CASSLGIGLAGDKSYNEQFF. CDR3 nucleotide sequence: TGTGCCAGCAGCTTAGGAATAGGTCTAGCGGGAGATAAATCCTACAATGAGCAGTTCTTC.

This clonotype was observed once. The chain links TRBV6-1 to TRBJ1-1; no clear D gene. Germline CDR1 MNHNS, CDR2 SASEGT. This CDR3 spans 15 amino acids. V was trimmed by 1 base and J by 2 bases, leaving 11 bases between them. The CDR3 loop is CASSEGPARNTEAFF. The CDR3 DNA sequence: TGTGCCAGCAGTGAAGGTCCGGCCAGAAACACTGAAGCTTTCTTT.

This clonotype was found a few times. V usage is TRBV29-1 and J usage is TRBJ2-4, with D unclear. The germline V gene has CDR1 SQVTM and CDR2 ANQGSEA. The CDR3 consists of 13 residues. V shed 4 bases and J shed 3 bases, with 10 bases lying between them. The CDR3 nucleotides are TGCAGCGTTGTTGCAGAAAACAAAAACATTCAGTACTTC. It codes for CSVVAENKNIQYF.

The J gene is TRBJ2-5, the V gene TRBV6-2 or TRBV6-3, with D perhaps matching TRBD1 or TRBD2 (5 bases each). V was clipped by 6 bases and J by 2 bases, with 10 bases between them. The CDR3 runs to 13 residues. The germline V gene has CDR1 MNHEY and CDR2 SVGEGT. CDR3 bases: TGTGCCAGCAGCGGGGCCAATCAAGAGACCCAGTACTTC. This translates into CASSGANQETQYF.

This clonotype was seen a handful of times. The V and J genes are TRBV7-9 and TRBJ2-2, with D perhaps matching TRBD1 or TRBD2 (5 bases each). The CDR3 sequence is 17 residues long. The germline V and J ends were trimmed by 5 bases and 2 bases, with 18 bases remaining between them. The germline V gene has CDR1 SEHNR and CDR2 FQNEAQ (reference sequence). CDR3 protein: CASSPGAAVLNTGELFF. CDR3 DNA: TGTGCCAGCAGCCCCGGGGCAGCGGTATTAAACACCGGGGAGCTGTTTTTT.

This clonotype was seen more than once but under ten times. The chain combines TRBV4-2 with TRBJ2-5; 12 bases match TRBD1. The germline CDR1 and CDR2 sequences are LGHNA and YNFKEQ. CDR3 length equals 16 residues. The junction had 8 bases not matched to a gene; V was cut back by 4 bases and J by 5 bases. The chain's CDR3 is CASSLQPGQGAETQYF. Written as DNA, the CDR3 is TGTGCCAGCAGCCTCCAACCGGGACAGGGGGCTGAGACCCAGTACTTC.

This chain joins TRBV7-6 and TRBJ2-1; D remains ambiguous. The CDR3 has 15 residues. CDR1 and CDR2 from the germline V gene are SGHVS and FNYEAQ. V was shortened by 1 base and J by 0 bases, with 7 bases between the two germline ends. The CDR3 loop reads CASSLEFSSYNEQFF. Written as DNA, the CDR3 is TGTGCCAGCAGCTTAGAGTTTAGCTCCTACAATGAGCAGTTCTTC. The full variable domain, in which reference TRBV7-6 and TRBJ2-1 provide the parts outside the CDR3, is GAGVSQSPRYKVTKRGQDVALRCDPISGHVSLYWYRQALGQGPEFLTYFNYEAQQDKSGLPNDRFSAERPEGSISTLTIQRTEQRDSAMYRCASSLEFSSYNEQFFGPGTRLTVL.

This clonotype appeared a few times. The chain has TRBV3-1 and TRBJ2-1, with D perhaps matching TRBD1 or TRBD2 (6 bases each). This CDR3 spans 14 amino acids. The V and J ends lost 6 bases and 10 bases respectively, with 19 bases between them. From germline, CDR1 is LGHDT and CDR2 YNNKEL (reference sequence). CDR3 in DNA: TGTGCCAGCAGGCCTTCCTTAGGGGGGCGCGAGCAGTTCTTC. Protein sequence: CASRPSLGGREQFF.

J is TRBJ2-1 and V is TRBV10-3; D might be TRBD1 (5 bases). The ends were cut back, 2 bases at V and 13 bases at J, with 15 bases in the middle. This CDR3 comprises 13 residues. Per the germline V gene, CDR1 is ENHRY and CDR2 is SYGVKD. DNA for the CDR3: TGTGCCATCAGTGAGGGGGCAGCGCCCGGCCAGTTCTTC. Amino acid sequence: CAISEGAAPGQFF.

The chain recombines TRBV10-3 with TRBJ2-3, with TRBD2 as a possible D gene (6 bases). Germline V gives CDR1 ENHRY, CDR2 SYGVKD. The CDR3 contains 14 residues. Trimming cost V 0 bases and J 7 bases, with 11 bases left between them. The CDR3 loop reads CAISESAGRHTQYF. CDR3 DNA: TGTGCCATCAGTGAGTCAGCGGGCCGGCATACGCAGTATTTT.

J is TRBJ1-5 and V is TRBV20-1, with D tentatively TRBD1 (6 bases). Per germline, CDR1 DFQATT and CDR2 SNEGSKA (reference sequence). Trimming pared 3 bases from V and 1 base from J, leaving 13 bases between. The CDR3 is made up of 15 amino acids. CDR3 in amino acids: CSASPGARSNQPQHF. As DNA, the CDR3 is TGCAGTGCTAGCCCAGGGGCGAGGAGCAATCAGCCCCAGCATTTT.